The subject of this entry is one T cell receptor (beta chain). It has no known antigen specificity. No base-level quality is on record; no much larger clone is a single base apart. The time point label, read with the paper, signifies: baseline before oral tofacitinib. Peripheral blood and lesional scalp punch biopsies were obtained from patients with alopecia areata. PBMCs were separated by density centrifugation and stained for CD3, CD4 and CD8, after which CD4+ and CD8+ T cells were sorted on a FACSAria. Libraries came from the immunoSEQ multiplex PCR assay. To provide template for TCR sequencing, every sample had RNA extracted and reverse transcribed into cDNA. SuperScript III was used for first-strand cDNA synthesis, primed with a 2:1 mix of oligo-dT and random hexamers. Amplification bias was assessed with a synthetic immune receptor repertoire, and residual bias was removed computationally. The published analysis was carried out like this. Raw reads were preprocessed to remove errors, and CDR3 was defined according to IMGT conventions as the region from the conserved cysteine to phenylalanine. To get clonality, Shannon entropy was normalized by log2 of the number of productive unique TCRs and the result was subtracted from 1. Whether each scalp clone was CD4 or CD8 was inferred by checking scalp TCRbeta sequences against the CD4 and CD8 repertoires from sorted blood. What TCRdb holds here is the immuneACCESS table cut down to in-frame rearrangements. Part of the clones is not present; checked against another copy, under half of the missing clones reflect an unresolved V gene, and the others are unexplained. The V and J calls and clone size come from that table; D and trimming were worked out from the DNA. This sample comprises a few hundred thousand clones, roughly two thirds of them detected only once. The ten largest make up approximately 1.2% of the sample.

The source of the sample is a study of CD8+ T cells in alopecia areata (dated by TCRdb to the late 2010s). In terms of the full investigation: The treated patients, all with moderate-to-severe alopecia areata, were enrolled in an open-label pilot trial of oral tofacitinib given at 5 to 10 mg twice daily. Patients on tofacitinib were biopsied at baseline and after 4 and 24 weeks of treatment, and several of the patients also had a later scalp biopsy. In both human patients and the C3H/HeJ mouse model, the study applied high-throughput TCRbeta sequencing to look at T cell clonal expansion in alopecia areata. immunoSEQ multiplex PCR using 35 Vbeta forward primers and 13 Jbeta reverse primers was used to amplify TCRbeta CDR3 regions. Scalp clonality was compared among normal scalp (n=4), patchy alopecia areata scalp (n=8), and alopecia totalis/universalis scalp (n=8). Scalp tissue and sorted CD4+ and CD8+ peripheral blood T cells from patchy and totalis/universalis alopecia areata patients and from healthy controls were covered by human TCRbeta sequencing. Patients stayed on tofacitinib for 6 to 18 months and then had 6 months of follow-up off drug so that delayed response and recurrence could be assessed. RNA came from the PAXgene miRNA kit for fixed scalp, the miRNeasy kit for PBMCs, and the RNeasy kit for mouse skin. The study at large found these results: Shared TCR sequences between patients were less evident than in mice, which may be partly attributable to HLA diversity in the patient population. Scalp TCR repertoire analysis is complicated because resident alphabeta T cells in normal human skin are also sequenced, whereas mouse skin is dominated by gammadelta T cells. Higher clonality and more expanded CD8+ clones were observed in lesional scalp than in normal scalp, particularly in alopecia totalis/universalis, a finding suggestive of antigenic drive.

From the cysteine up to the phenylalanine, the CDR3 has a length of 14 residues. Just CDR3 DNA is preserved here, 42 bases in frame from base 1. From the germline V gene (reference sequence), CDR1 is SEHNR and CDR2 is FQNEAQ. Cut back by 3 bases and 8 bases, the V and J ends lie 13 bases apart. In this chain, TRBV7-9 is recombined with TRBJ1-4, and possibly TRBD1, on 5 matching bases. The sequencing here drew on CD4+ T cells sorted from blood, taken at week 0. The sequence was obtained from a human donor with alopecia areata. CDR3 protein: CASSFSGGKEKLFF. Here is the DNA: TGTGCCAGCAGCTTCTCTGGGGGGAAAGAAAAACTGTTTTTT. Reference TRBV7-9 and TRBJ1-4 proteins supply the regions before and after the CDR3; the full variable domain is: DTGVSQNPRHKITKRGQNVTFRCDPISEHNRLYWYRQTLGQGPEFLTYFQNEAQLEKSRLLSDRFSAERPKGSFSTLEIQRTEQGDSAMYLCASSFSGGKEKLFFGSGTQLSVL.